Given below is one TCR beta chain in context. cDNA synthesis used the whole RNA isolate, giving expressed TCRB sequences. The repertoire was sequenced with immunoSEQ multiplex PCR; TCRdb's copy has only in-frame clones and lacks some. The sample comprises some 410,000 clones, approximately 15% of which are singletons, and roughly 0.035% rests with the top ten. Germline V gives CDR1 SGHVS, CDR2 FNYEAQ. V was pared by 7 bases and J by 3 bases, with 17 bases of the junction left unmatched. The CDR3 is 19 residues long. The data were taken from a study of beta chain features in type 1 diabetes. Material: naive CD4+ T cells from blood. The rearrangement uses TRBV7-6 and TRBJ2-2; 10 nucleotides line up with TRBD2. The source is a man aged 30 to 45 in good health. CDR3 sequence (DNA): TGTGCCAGCACCCCTGGGGCTAGCGGGAGAGGGTTTTACACCGGGGAGCTGTTTTTT. It specifies CASTPGASGRGFYTGELFF.